Following are 5 T cell receptor beta chains from one sample sequenced in a study of blood T cell repertoires in COVID-19. TCRdb's copy holds only in-frame clones and misses some; the assay was immunoSEQ multiplex PCR. Among over 200,000 clones, around nine tenths were seen once, and the ten largest hold around 4%. The specimen was PBMCs or T cells enriched from blood (not recorded which). The receptors were gathered from a woman aged 25 to 45 who had been exposed to COVID-19.

The gene calls are TRBV3-1 (or the pseudogene TRBV3-2) and TRBJ1-2, with D possibly TRBD1 on 5 matching bases. The CDR3 is 14 amino acids. Deletions cut 8 bases from V and 3 bases from J, with 16 bases between. CDR1 is LGHDT, CDR2 YNNKEL, per germline (reference sequence). In nucleotides, the CDR3 is TGTGCCAGCGCCCCAAGCGACAGCTACTATGGCTACACCTTC. Residues: CASAPSDSYYGYTF.

The V gene is TRBV27, the J gene TRBJ2-3, with 8 bases matching TRBD1. This CDR3 comprises 13 residues. The V and J ends lost 8 bases and 5 bases, in that order; junction bases with no gene match: 6. CDR1 is MNHEY, CDR2 SMNVEV, per germline (reference sequence). CDR3 sequence: CASGQGRGDTQYF. The CDR3 DNA reads as TGTGCCAGCGGACAGGGTCGCGGAGATACGCAGTATTTT.

This clone was found once. J is TRBJ1-2 and V is TRBV19; possible D gene TRBD1, 6 bases. CDR3 length: 15 amino acids. V gave up 3 bases and J gave up 2 bases, with 13 bases separating them. Per the germline V gene, CDR1 is LNHDA and CDR2 is SQIVND (reference sequence). DNA of the CDR3: TGTGCCAGTAGTATGGTTGGGGACACGAACTATGGCTACACCTTC. Translation: CASSMVGDTNYGYTF.

The rearrangement joins TRBV21-1 to TRBJ2-5; the table calls TRBD1, which could not be checked here. TRBV21-1 is termed a pseudogene. This CDR3 has 20 amino acids. Here the CDR3 reads CASSKGGTGAPKGRQETQYF. CDR3 DNA sequence: TGTGCCAGCAGCAAAGGAGGGACAGGGGCCCCGAAAGGACGACAAGAGACCCAGTACTTC.

This sequence joins TRBV27 and TRBJ1-1, with 7 bases fitting TRBD1. The CDR3 is made up of 15 amino acids. CDR1 and CDR2 from the germline V gene are MNHEY and SMNVEV (reference sequence). The V gene end was trimmed by 5 bases and the J gene end by 4 bases; junction bases not matched to a gene: 10. The CDR3 DNA sequence: TGTGCCAGCAGTCCCCGACAGGGCTCCCGCACTGAAGCTTTCTTT. Its protein product is CASSPRQGSRTEAFF.